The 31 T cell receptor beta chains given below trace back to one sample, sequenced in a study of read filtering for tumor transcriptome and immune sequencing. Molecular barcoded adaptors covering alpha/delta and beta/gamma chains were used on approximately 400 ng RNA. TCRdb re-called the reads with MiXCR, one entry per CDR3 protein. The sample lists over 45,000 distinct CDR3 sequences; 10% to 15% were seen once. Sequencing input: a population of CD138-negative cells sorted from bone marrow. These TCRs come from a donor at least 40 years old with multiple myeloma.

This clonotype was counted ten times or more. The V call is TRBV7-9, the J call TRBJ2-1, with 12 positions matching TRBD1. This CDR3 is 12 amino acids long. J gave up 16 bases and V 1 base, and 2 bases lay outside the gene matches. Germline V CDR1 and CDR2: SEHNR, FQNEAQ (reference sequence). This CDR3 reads CASSLGGTGGFF. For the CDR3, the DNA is TGTGCCAGCAGCTTAGGGGGGACAGGGGGCTTCTTC.

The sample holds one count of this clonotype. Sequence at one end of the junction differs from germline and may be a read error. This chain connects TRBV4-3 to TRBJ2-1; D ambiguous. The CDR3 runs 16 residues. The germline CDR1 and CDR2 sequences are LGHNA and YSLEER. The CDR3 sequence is CASSQDLIAGYNEQFF. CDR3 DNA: TGCGCCAGCAGTCAAGATCTCATAGCAGGCTACAATGAGCAGTTCTTC.

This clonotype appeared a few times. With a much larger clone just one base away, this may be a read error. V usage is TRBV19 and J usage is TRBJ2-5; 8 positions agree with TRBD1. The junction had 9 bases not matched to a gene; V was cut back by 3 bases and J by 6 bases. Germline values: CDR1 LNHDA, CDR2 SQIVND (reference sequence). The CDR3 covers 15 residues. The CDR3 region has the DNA TGTGCCAGTAGTATTAGATTGACAGGGGTAAAGACCCAGTACTTC. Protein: CASSIRLTGVKTQYF.

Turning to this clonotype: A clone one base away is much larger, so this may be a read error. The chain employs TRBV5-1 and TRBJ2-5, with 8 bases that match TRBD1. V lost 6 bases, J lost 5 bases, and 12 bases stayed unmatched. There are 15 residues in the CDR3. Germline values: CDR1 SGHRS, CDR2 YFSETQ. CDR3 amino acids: CASNPGQGEWETQYF. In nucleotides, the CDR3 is TGCGCCAGCAACCCTGGACAGGGAGAATGGGAGACCCAGTACTTC.

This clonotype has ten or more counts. This CDR3 is CASSLAEGVGAFF. The DNA for the CDR3 is TGTGCCAGCAGCTTAGCGGAAGGGGTTGGAGCTTTCTTT. V usage is TRBV7-9 and J usage is TRBJ1-1; tentative D call: TRBD1 (5 bases). Trimming left V 0 bases short and J 10 bases short, with 12 bases between. The CDR3 loop spans 13 amino acids. CDR1 SEHNR and CDR2 FQNEAQ come from the germline V gene (reference sequence).

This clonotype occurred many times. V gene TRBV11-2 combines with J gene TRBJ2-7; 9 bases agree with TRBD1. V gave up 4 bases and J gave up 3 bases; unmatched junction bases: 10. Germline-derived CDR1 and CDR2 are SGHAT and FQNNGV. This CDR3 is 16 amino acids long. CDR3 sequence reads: CASSSARDRVLYEQYF. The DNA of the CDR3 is TGTGCCAGCAGCTCAGCCCGGGACAGGGTGCTCTACGAGCAGTACTTC.

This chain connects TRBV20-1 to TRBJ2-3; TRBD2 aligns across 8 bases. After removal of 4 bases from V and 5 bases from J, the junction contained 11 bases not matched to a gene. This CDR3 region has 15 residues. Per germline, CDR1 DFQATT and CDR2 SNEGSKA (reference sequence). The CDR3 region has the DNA TGCAGTGCTAAGGGCGCAGCGGGAGCTGGAGATACGCAGTATTTT. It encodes CSAKGAAGAGDTQYF.

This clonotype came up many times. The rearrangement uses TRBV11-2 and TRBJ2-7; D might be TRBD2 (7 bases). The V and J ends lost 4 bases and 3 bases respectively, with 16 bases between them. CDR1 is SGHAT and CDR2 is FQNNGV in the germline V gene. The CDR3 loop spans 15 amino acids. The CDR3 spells CASSSEGERDYEQYF. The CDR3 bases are TGTGCCAGCAGCTCAGAGGGGGAGCGGGACTACGAGCAGTACTTC.

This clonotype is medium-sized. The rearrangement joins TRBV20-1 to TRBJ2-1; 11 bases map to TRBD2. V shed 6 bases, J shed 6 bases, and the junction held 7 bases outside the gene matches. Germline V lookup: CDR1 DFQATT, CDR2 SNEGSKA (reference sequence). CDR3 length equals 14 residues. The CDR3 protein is CSAWDSGRANEQFF. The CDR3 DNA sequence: TGCAGTGCCTGGGATAGCGGGAGGGCCAATGAGCAGTTCTTC.

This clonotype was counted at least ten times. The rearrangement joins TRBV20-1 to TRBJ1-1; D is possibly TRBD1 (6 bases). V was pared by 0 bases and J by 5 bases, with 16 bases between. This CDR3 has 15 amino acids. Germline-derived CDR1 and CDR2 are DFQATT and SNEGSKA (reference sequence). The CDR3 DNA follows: TGCAGTGCTAGAGATCTGGGCAGGGGAGGAACTGAAGCTTTCTTT. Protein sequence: CSARDLGRGGTEAFF.

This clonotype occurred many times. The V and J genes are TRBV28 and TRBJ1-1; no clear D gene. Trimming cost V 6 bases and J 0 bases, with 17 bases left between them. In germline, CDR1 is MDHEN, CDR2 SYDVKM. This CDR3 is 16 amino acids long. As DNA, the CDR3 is TGTGCCAGCAGATGGGGTGATGGGTCGTTGAACACTGAAGCTTTCTTT. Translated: CASRWGDGSLNTEAFF. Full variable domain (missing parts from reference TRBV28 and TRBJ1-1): DVKVTQSSRYLVKRTGEKVFLECVQDMDHENMFWYRQDPGLGLRLIYFSYDVKMKEKGDIPEGYSVSREKKERFSLILESASTNQTSMYLCASRWGDGSLNTEAFFGQGTRLTVV.

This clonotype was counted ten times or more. In nucleotides, the CDR3 is TGCGCCAGCAGCCAGACAGGGGAGCCCTACAATGAGCAGTTCTTC. Protein: CASSQTGEPYNEQFF. The V and J genes are TRBV5-1 and TRBJ2-1, with 8 nucleotides matching TRBD1. The V and J ends lost 4 bases and 2 bases, in that order; junction bases with no gene match: 5. The CDR3 has 15 residues. Germline CDR1 is SGHRS and CDR2 is YFSETQ.

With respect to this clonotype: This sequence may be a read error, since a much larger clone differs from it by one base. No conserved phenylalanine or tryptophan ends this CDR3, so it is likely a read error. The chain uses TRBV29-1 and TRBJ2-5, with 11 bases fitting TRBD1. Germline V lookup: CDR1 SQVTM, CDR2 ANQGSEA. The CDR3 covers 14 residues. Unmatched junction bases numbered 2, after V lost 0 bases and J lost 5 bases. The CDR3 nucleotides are TGCAGCGTTGAAGACCGGGACAGGGGGGAGACCCAGTACTCC. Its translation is CSVEDRDRGETQYS.

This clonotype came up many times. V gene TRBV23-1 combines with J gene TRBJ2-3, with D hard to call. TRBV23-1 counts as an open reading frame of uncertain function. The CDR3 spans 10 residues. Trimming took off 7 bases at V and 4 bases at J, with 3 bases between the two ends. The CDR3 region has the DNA TGCGCCAGCATGGCAGATACGCAGTATTTT. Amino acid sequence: CASMADTQYF.

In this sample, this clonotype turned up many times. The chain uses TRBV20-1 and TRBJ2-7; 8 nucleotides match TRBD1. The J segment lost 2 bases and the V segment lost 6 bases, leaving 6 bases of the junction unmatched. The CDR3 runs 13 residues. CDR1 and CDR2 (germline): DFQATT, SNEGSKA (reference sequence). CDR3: CSARTGRAYEQYF. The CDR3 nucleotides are TGCAGTGCAAGGACAGGGCGCGCCTACGAGCAGTACTTC.

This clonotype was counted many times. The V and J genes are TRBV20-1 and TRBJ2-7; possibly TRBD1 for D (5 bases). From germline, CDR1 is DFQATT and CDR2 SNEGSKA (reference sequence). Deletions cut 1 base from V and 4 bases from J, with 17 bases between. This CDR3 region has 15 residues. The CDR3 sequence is CSARGTLGRAYEQYF. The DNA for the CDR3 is TGCAGTGCTAGAGGAACCCTTGGCAGGGCTTACGAGCAGTACTTC.

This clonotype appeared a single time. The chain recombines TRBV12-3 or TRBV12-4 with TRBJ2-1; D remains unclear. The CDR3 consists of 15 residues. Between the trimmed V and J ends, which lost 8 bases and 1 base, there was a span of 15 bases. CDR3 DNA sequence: TGTGCCAGCGCTCCCGGGTCAGGTTCCTACAATGAGCAGTTCTTC. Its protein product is CASAPGSGSYNEQFF.

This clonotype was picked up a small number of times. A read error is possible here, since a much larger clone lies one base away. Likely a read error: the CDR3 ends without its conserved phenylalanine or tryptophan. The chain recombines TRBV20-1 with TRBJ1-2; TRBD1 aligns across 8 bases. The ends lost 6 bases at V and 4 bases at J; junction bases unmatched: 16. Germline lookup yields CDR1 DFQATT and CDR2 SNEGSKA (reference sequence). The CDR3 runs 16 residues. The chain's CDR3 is CSATAPDRGGSYGYTL. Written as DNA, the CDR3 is TGCAGTGCGACTGCCCCCGACAGGGGAGGTAGCTATGGCTACACCCTC.

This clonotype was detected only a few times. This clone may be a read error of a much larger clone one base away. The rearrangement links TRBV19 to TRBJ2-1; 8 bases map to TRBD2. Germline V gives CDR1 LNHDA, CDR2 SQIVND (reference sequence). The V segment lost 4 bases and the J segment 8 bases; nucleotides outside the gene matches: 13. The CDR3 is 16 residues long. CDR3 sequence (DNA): TGTGCCAGTAGTACACTGACTCGCGGGAGGATCTATGAGCAGTTCTTC. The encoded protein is CASSTLTRGRIYEQFF. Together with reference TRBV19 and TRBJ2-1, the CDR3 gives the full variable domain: DGGITQSPKYLFRKEGQNVTLSCEQNLNHDAMYWYRQDPGQGLRLIYYSQIVNDFQKGDIAEGYSVSREKKESFPLTVTSAQKNPTAFYLCASSTLTRGRIYEQFFGPGTRLTVL.

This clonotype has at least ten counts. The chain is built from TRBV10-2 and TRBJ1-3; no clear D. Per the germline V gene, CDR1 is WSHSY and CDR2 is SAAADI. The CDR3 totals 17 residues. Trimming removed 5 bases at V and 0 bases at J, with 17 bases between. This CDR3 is CASSYPERISSGNTIYF. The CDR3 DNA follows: TGCGCCAGCAGTTACCCCGAGAGAATAAGCTCTGGAAACACCATATATTTT.

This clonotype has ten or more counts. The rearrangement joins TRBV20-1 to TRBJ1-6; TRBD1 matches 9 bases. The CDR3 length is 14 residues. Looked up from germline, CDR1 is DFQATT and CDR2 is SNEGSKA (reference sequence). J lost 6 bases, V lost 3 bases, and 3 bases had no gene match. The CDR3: CSARPGQGNSPLHF. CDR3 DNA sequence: TGCAGTGCTAGGCCGGGACAGGGTAATTCACCCCTCCACTTT.

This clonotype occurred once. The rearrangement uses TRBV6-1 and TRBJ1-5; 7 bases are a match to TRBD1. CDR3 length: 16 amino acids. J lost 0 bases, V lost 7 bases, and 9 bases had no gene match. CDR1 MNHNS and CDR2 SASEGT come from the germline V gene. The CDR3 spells CASNRTGPNSNQPQHF. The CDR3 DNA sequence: TGTGCCAGCAATCGGACAGGCCCCAATAGCAATCAGCCCCAGCATTTT.

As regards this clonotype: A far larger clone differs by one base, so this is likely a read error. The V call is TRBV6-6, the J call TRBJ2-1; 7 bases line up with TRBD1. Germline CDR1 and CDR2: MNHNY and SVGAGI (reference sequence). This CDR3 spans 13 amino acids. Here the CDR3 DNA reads TGTGCCAGCAAGGGACAGCCTTACAATGACCAGTTCTTC. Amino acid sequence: CASKGQPYNDQFF.

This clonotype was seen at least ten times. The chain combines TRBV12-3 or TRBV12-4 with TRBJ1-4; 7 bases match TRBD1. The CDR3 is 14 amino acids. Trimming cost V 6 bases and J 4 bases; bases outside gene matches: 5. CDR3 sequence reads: CASRSGTVNEKLFF. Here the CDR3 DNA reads TGTGCCAGCAGAAGCGGGACAGTTAATGAAAAACTGTTTTTT.

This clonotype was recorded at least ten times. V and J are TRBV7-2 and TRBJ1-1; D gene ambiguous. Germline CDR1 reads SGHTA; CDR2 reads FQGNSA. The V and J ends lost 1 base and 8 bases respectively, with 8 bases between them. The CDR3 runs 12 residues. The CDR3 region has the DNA TGTGCCAGCAGCTTAGGTCGGCAGGAAGCTTTCTTT. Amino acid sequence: CASSLGRQEAFF.

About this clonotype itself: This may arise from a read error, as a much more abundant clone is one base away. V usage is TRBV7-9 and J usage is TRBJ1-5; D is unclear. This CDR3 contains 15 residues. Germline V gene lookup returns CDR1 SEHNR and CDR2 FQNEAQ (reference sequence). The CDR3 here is CASSLARAPNQSQHF. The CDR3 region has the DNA TGTGCCAGCAGCTTAGCGCGGGCTCCCAATCAGTCCCAGCATTTT.

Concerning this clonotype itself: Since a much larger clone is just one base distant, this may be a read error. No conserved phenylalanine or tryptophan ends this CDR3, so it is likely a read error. The CDR3, as DNA: TGTGCCAGCACTAGCGGACGGCTACAAGAGACCCAGTACCTC. Protein sequence: CASTSGRLQETQYL. This sequence joins TRBV6-1 and TRBJ2-5; 7 positions agree with TRBD2. After removal of 7 bases from V and 2 bases from J, the junction contained 7 bases not matched to a gene. Germline-derived CDR1 and CDR2 are MNHNS and SASEGT. The CDR3 has 14 amino acids.

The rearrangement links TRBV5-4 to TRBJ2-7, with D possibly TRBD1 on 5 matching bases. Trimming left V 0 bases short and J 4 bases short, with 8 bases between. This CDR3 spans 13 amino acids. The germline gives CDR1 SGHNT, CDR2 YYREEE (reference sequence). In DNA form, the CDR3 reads TGTGCCAGCAGCTTGGACACAGGATACGAGCAGTACTTC. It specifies CASSLDTGYEQYF.

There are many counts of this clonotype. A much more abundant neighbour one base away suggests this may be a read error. Written as DNA, the CDR3 is TGTGCCAGCAGCCCCTGGGGGGAGAATGAGCAGCTCTTC. As protein: CASSPWGENEQLF. The rearrangement joins TRBV14 to TRBJ2-1; D perhaps matches TRBD2 (6 bases). The CDR3 extends over 13 amino acids. Germline V gives CDR1 SGHDN, CDR2 FVKESK.

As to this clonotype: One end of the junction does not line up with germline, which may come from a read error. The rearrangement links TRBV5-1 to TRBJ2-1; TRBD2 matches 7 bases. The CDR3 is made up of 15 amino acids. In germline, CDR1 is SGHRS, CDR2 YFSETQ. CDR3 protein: CANSPGTSGNNEQFF. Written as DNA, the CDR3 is TGCGCCAACAGCCCGGGGACCAGCGGGAACAATGAGCAGTTCTTC.

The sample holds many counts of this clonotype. The CDR3 loop reads CASSQRNRGGSLGEQYF. For the CDR3, the DNA is TGTGCCAGCAGCCAACGAAACAGGGGCGGGAGTCTCGGCGAGCAGTACTTC. The chain links TRBV3-1 to TRBJ2-7; D might be TRBD1 or TRBD2, each matching 7 bases. V was clipped by 2 bases and J by 6 bases, with 23 bases between them. Germline V lookup: CDR1 LGHDT, CDR2 YNNKEL (reference sequence). The CDR3 is 17 residues long.